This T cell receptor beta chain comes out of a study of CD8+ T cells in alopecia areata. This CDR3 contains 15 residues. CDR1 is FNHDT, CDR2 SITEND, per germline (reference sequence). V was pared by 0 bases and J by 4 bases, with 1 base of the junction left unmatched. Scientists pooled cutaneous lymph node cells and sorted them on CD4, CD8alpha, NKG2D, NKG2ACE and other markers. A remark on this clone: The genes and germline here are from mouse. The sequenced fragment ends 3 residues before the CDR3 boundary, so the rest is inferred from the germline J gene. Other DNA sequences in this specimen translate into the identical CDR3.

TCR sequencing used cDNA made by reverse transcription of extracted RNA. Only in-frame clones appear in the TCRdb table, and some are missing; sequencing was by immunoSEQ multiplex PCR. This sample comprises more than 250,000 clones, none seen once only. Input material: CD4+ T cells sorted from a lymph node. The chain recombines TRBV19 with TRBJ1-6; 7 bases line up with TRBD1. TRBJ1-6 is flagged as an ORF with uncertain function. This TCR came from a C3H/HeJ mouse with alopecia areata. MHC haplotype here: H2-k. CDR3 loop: CASSIDRGYNSPLYF. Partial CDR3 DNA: TGTGCCAGCAGTATAGACAGGGGATATAATTCGCCC.